A selection of T cell receptor beta chains follows, all from one sample in a study of T cell responses to AZD1222 COVID-19 vaccine. Profiled with immunoSEQ multiplex PCR; TCRdb holds only in-frame clones, not every one. The profile shows 85,000 to 130,000 clones, 87% of them singletons. The sequencing here drew on peripheral blood, taken on day 0 of AZD1222 vaccination. These receptors were obtained from an adult in good health. Each CDR3 is given with its conserved first and last residue. Fields, in order: CDR3 length, D gene, J gene, clone size, V gene, CDR3 DNA, CDR3 protein. D genes are given only for firm matches. Not all rows give a size; the values are once, few, many and, for expanded clones, a class.

16 | NA | TRBJ1-5 | NA | TRBV18 | TGTGCCAGCTCACCACTAGGGGGGGAAAGCAATCAGCCCCAGCATTTT | CASSPLGGESNQPQHF
14 | TRBD1 | TRBJ1-2 | NA | TRBV28 | TGTGCCAGCAGTTCTACAGGGGCAAACTATGGCTACACCTTC | CASSSTGANYGYTF
13 | TRBD1 | TRBJ1-2 | NA | TRBV3-1/TRBV3-2 | TGTGCCAGCAGCCTTGACAGGGGTTGGGGCTACACCTTC | CASSLDRGWGYTF
16 | NA | TRBJ2-3 | NA | TRBV6-6 | TGTGCCAGCAGTCCCAAGCGTCCCGGGACAACAGATACGCAGTATTTT | CASSPKRPGTTDTQYF
14 | NA | TRBJ1-1 | NA | TRBV18 | TGTGCCAGCTCACCACCTATAGATAGGGGTAGAGCTTTCTTT | CASSPPIDRGRAFF
15 | TRBD1 | TRBJ2-2 | NA | TRBV9 | TGTGCCAGCAGCCAAAGGACAGGGCCCACCGGGGAGCTGTTTTTT | CASSQRTGPTGELFF
18 | NA | TRBJ1-1 | NA | TRBV4-1 | TGCGCCAGCAGTCGCAAGCCAAGGGACGATTCACGCAACACTGAAGCTTTCTTT | CASSRKPRDDSRNTEAFF
15 | TRBD1 | TRBJ1-5 | NA | TRBV10-3 | TGTGCCATCAGTGAGGCAGGGGGCTCTGGCCAGCCCCAGCATTTT | CAISEAGGSGQPQHF
16 | TRBD1 | TRBJ1-1 | NA | TRBV19 | TGTGCCAGTACCTCAGGGGGACAGTTCATGAACACTGAAGCTTTCTTT | CASTSGGQFMNTEAFF
13 | NA | TRBJ1-2 | NA | TRBV6-2/TRBV6-3 | TGTGCCAGCAGTTACTTGGAAGGCTATGGCTACACCTTC | CASSYLEGYGYTF
14 | NA | TRBJ1-1 | NA | TRBV5-4 | TGTGCCAGCAGCTCCAACCGGGGGAACACTGAAGCTTTCTTT | CASSSNRGNTEAFF
15 | TRBD1 | TRBJ2-7 | few | TRBV5-1 | TGCGCCAGCAGCTTCGGGACAGGGCCTGAGTACGAGCAGTACTTC | CASSFGTGPEYEQYF
14 | TRBD2 | TRBJ2-5 | NA | TRBV2 | TGTGCCAGCAGTCGGCAGGGCGGGAGAGAGACCCAGTACTTC | CASSRQGGRETQYF
15 | NA | TRBJ1-1 | NA | TRBV11-3 | TGTGCCAGCAGCTTAGATTCTGGAGCCAACACTGAAGCTTTCTTT | CASSLDSGANTEAFF
16 | NA | TRBJ1-3 | NA | TRBV18 | TGTGCCAGCTCACCTGGGAGACGGAGCTCTGGAAACACCATATATTTT | CASSPGRRSSGNTIYF
13 | NA | TRBJ2-5 | many | TRBV2 | TGTGCCAGCAGGGAACAGCCACAAGAGACCCAGTACTTC | CASREQPQETQYF
11 | NA | TRBJ2-1 | NA | TRBV7-2 | TGTGCCAGCACCCGCTTCGGGGAAAAGTTCTTC | CASTRFGEKFF
15 | NA | TRBJ2-3 | NA | TRBV6-5 | TGTGCCAGCAGACCACCCGGGACGGCTACAGATACGCAGTATTTT | CASRPPGTATDTQYF
15 | NA | TRBJ1-4 | few | TRBV4-3 | TGCGCCAGCAGCCAAGGGGGGGGCGGTAATGAAAAACTGTTTTTT | CASSQGGGGNEKLFF
16 | TRBD1 | TRBJ1-4 | NA | TRBV19 | TGTGCCAGTAGTTCATCTCTTCGGGACAGCGATGAAAAACTGTTTTTT | CASSSSLRDSDEKLFF
13 | NA | TRBJ1-4 | few | TRBV4-1 | TGCGCCAGCAGCCGGGGACACAATGAAAAACTGTTTTTT | CASSRGHNEKLFF
14 | TRBD1 | TRBJ1-2 | NA | TRBV6-1 | TGTGCCAGCAGGGCCGGACAGGGTTCGGATGGCTACACCTTC | CASRAGQGSDGYTF
13 | NA | TRBJ2-3 | NA | TRBV12-5 | TGTGCTAGTGGTCTCGGTTGGACAGATACGCAGTATTTT | CASGLGWTDTQYF
14 | NA | TRBJ2-3 | NA | TRBV7-2 | TGTGCCAGCAGCTCCCCTCCCCTCACAGATACGCAGTATTTT | CASSSPPLTDTQYF
13 | NA | TRBJ1-4 | NA | TRBV2 | TGTGCCAGCAGCGGGACATACCAGGAAAAACTGTTTTTT | CASSGTYQEKLFF
17 | TRBD2 | TRBJ2-3 | NA | TRBV3-1/TRBV3-2 | TGTGCCAGCAGCCCCATTTCAGCGGGGGCCACCACAGATACGCAGTATTTT | CASSPISAGATTDTQYF
13 | NA | TRBJ1-2 | NA | TRBV2 | TGTGCCAGCAGTTTAGAAGTTAACTATGGCTACACCTTC | CASSLEVNYGYTF
17 | NA | TRBJ1-5 | NA | TRBV19 | TGTGCCAGTAGTATCGACAGCAATCCGTTCTCTAATCAGCCCCAGCATTTT | CASSIDSNPFSNQPQHF
11 | TRBD1 | TRBJ2-7 | NA | TRBV6-6 | TGTGCCAGCAGTTTGGGACAGAAGCAGTACTTC | CASSLGQKQYF
13 | TRBD1 | TRBJ2-7 | once | TRBV30 | TGTGCCTGGAGTGTAAACAGGGGATACGAGCAGTACTTC | CAWSVNRGYEQYF
13 | TRBD1 | TRBJ1-2 | NA | TRBV20-1 | TGCAGTGCTAGTGAACAGGGGGTCTATGGCTACACCTTC | CSASEQGVYGYTF
12 | NA | TRBJ1-1 | NA | TRBV7-9 | TGTGCCAGCAGCTCGCAAAACACTGAAGCTTTCTTT | CASSSQNTEAFF
15 | NA | TRBJ1-6 | NA | TRBV5-1 | TGCGCCAGCAGCTCCCGGGGGGACTTGGCTTCACCCCTCCACTTT | CASSSRGDLASPLHF
15 | TRBD1 | TRBJ1-3 | NA | TRBV5-5 | TGTGCCAGCAGCCCTCAGGGGGCGGGAGGAAACACCATATATTTT | CASSPQGAGGNTIYF
17 | TRBD2 | TRBJ2-5 | NA | TRBV2 | TGTGCCAGCACCCTCCTAACTCCGGGGGGGCATGGCGAGACCCAGTACTTC | CASTLLTPGGHGETQYF
17 | NA | TRBJ2-7 | NA | TRBV23-1 | TGCGCCAGCAGCCCGATGAGGGCCAGCCTGAGAATCTACGAGCAGTACTTC | CASSPMRASLRIYEQYF
14 | TRBD1 | TRBJ1-2 | NA | TRBV7-9 | TGTGCCAGCAGCTTGGACAGGGGAAGCTATGGCTACACCTTC | CASSLDRGSYGYTF
16 | TRBD1 | TRBJ2-7 | NA | TRBV3-1/TRBV3-2 | TGTGCCAGCAGGCGCACCGGGACAGCTCCCTTTGGAGAGCAGTACTTC | CASRRTGTAPFGEQYF
13 | NA | TRBJ1-6 | NA | TRBV12-3/TRBV12-4 | TGTGCCAGCAGCCCCGTTTCTAATTCACCCCTCCACTTT | CASSPVSNSPLHF
15 | TRBD1 | TRBJ2-7 | NA | TRBV5-1 | TGCGCCAGCAGCCACGGACAGGGGGGTTACCACGAGCAGTACTTC | CASSHGQGGYHEQYF
14 | TRBD1 | TRBJ1-1 | NA | TRBV18 | TGTGCCAGCTCACCAGGACAGGAGAACACTGAAGCTTTCTTT | CASSPGQENTEAFF
16 | NA | TRBJ2-1 | NA | TRBV11-3 | TGTGCCAGCAGCTTCACGGGGGAGATGATGAACAATGAGCAGTTCTTC | CASSFTGEMMNNEQFF
14 | NA | TRBJ2-7 | NA | TRBV14 | TGTGCCAGCAGCCAAGATCGGGGAACCTACGAGCAGTACTTC | CASSQDRGTYEQYF
13 | NA | TRBJ1-2 | NA | TRBV6-5 | TGTGCCAGCAGCTCCGACACAGAATATGGCTACACCTTC | CASSSDTEYGYTF
15 | NA | TRBJ2-5 | NA | TRBV6-5 | TGTGCCAGCAGTTACTCGACGAACAGGGCGAAGACCCAGTACTTC | CASSYSTNRAKTQYF
15 | NA | TRBJ2-1 | NA | TRBV25-1 | TGTGCCAACATAATCCCCCATCGGGGGTACAATGAGCAGTTCTTC | CANIIPHRGYNEQFF
15 | NA | TRBJ2-1 | once | TRBV7-2 | TGTGCCAGCAGCCGTGGAGGGGGCGGCTACAATGAGCAGTTCTTC | CASSRGGGGYNEQFF
14 | NA | TRBJ1-2 | NA | TRBV11-2 | TGTGCCAGCAGCCTAAACCCGTTGTTGGGTGGCTACACCTTC | CASSLNPLLGGYTF
18 | NA | TRBJ1-6 | NA | TRBV6-1 | TGTGCCAGCAGTGAATTGGGGCCTCAGAGCTCCTATAATTCACCCCTCCACTTT | CASSELGPQSSYNSPLHF
13 | TRBD1 | TRBJ1-2 | NA | TRBV28 | TGTGCCAGCACCTCCGGGACAGGGCGCGGCTACACCTTC | CASTSGTGRGYTF